This T cell receptor (beta chain) was sequenced in a study of metastatic and nonmetastatic thyroid tumors. Whole-study context: For malignant and benign thyroid patients, tumor or nodule tissue and blood were the sources whose repertoires were compared.

Authors' processing steps: To classify distant metastasis in papillary thyroid cancer, a model was built from CDR3 differences across clinicopathological groups. MiXCR was used by TCRdb to re-call the PCR reads. TCRdb's processing, not the study's, gives the V and J calls here. The sample shows about 10,000 clones, about 30% of them seen only once. Germline CDR1 DFQATT, CDR2 SNEGSKA (reference sequence). V lost 0 bases, J lost 7 bases, and 9 bases stayed unmatched. The CDR3 loop spans 15 amino acids. All patients were treatment-naive before thyroid surgery. Whole-study results and caveats: As reported, TCR beta diversity in blood and tumor was significantly higher in malignant thyroid tumors than in benign nodules.

A remark on this clone: What it recognizes is unknown.

V and J are TRBV20-1 and TRBJ2-7; 10 nucleotides match TRBD2. This TCR came from a female donor with papillary thyroid cancer or a benign thyroid nodule (not recorded which). Some clones in this sample may be carry-over from other donors' samples. What was sequenced was tumor tissue. CDR3 in amino acids: CSARDLPSGSSEQYF. Written as DNA, the CDR3 is TGCAGTGCTAGAGATCTCCCTAGCGGGAGCTCTGAGCAGTACTTC.